Shown below are 27 T cell receptor beta chains from a single sample sequenced in a study of T cells in Graves' hyperthyroidism and ophthalmopathy. It was RNA transcripts that yielded the amplified TCR beta CDR3 regions. Carried out on the TCR CDR3, a first-round RT-PCR used the HTBI primer set. MiXCR, run by TCRdb on the multiplex PCR reads, gives a single entry per CDR3 protein. The sample shows 300,000 or so distinct CDR3 sequences, 15% to 20% of them seen only once. The sequenced sample consisted of blood. The receptor set was obtained from a man aged 25 to 45 with Graves' hyperthyroidism.

With regard to this clonotype: Given a much more abundant clone one base away, this may be a read error. V is TRBV2 and J is TRBJ1-2, with 9 bases aligning to TRBD1. The CDR3 runs to 13 residues. Per germline, CDR1 SNHLY and CDR2 FYNNEI. J was trimmed by 7 bases and V by 5 bases; bases with no gene match: 5. In DNA, the CDR3 is TGTGCCAGCAGTTCGGACAGGGGAACTGGCTACACCTTC. Its translation is CASSSDRGTGYTF.

This clonotype appeared many times. The J gene is TRBJ1-1, the V gene TRBV7-9; tentatively, D is TRBD1 (5 bases). Trimming cost V 3 bases and J 5 bases, with 13 bases left between them. Germline V gene lookup returns CDR1 SEHNR and CDR2 FQNEAQ (reference sequence). The CDR3 extends over 14 amino acids. In nucleotides, the CDR3 is TGTGCCAGCAGCTTTATAGGGGAGGGGACTGAAGCTTTCTTT. Its translation is CASSFIGEGTEAFF. Full variable domain (missing parts from reference TRBV7-9 and TRBJ1-1): DTGVSQNPRHKITKRGQNVTFRCDPISEHNRLYWYRQTLGQGPEFLTYFQNEAQLEKSRLLSDRFSAERPKGSFSTLEIQRTEQGDSAMYLCASSFIGEGTEAFFGQGTRLTVV.

This clonotype has ten or more counts. The chain joins TRBV3-1 to TRBJ2-1, with D perhaps TRBD1 (6 bases). The V end was cut by 6 bases, the J end by 10 bases, with 19 bases between. The germline gives CDR1 LGHDT, CDR2 YNNKEL (reference sequence). The CDR3 is made up of 14 amino acids. In DNA, the CDR3 is TGTGCCAGCAGTTACGGCAGGGGCGCGAGGGAGCAGTTCTTC. It is translated as CASSYGRGAREQFF.

This clonotype was recorded many times. The DNA for the CDR3 is TGCAGCGTTGTGGTCCGTCTGGGGTTAGGCAATGAGCAGTTCTTC. It codes for CSVVVRLGLGNEQFF. This chain uses TRBV29-1 with TRBJ2-1, with D unresolved. Germline V lookup: CDR1 SQVTM, CDR2 ANQGSEA. Trimming removed 4 bases at V and 6 bases at J, with 19 bases between. The CDR3 is made up of 15 amino acids.

V gene TRBV4-1 combines with J gene TRBJ2-2; 8 bases line up with TRBD2. The CDR3 has 15 amino acids. Germline trimming cut 1 base from V and 6 bases from J; bases unmatched to any gene: 4. The germline V gene encodes CDR1 MGHRA and CDR2 YSYEKL. The CDR3 bases are TGCGCCAGCAGCCAAGCAGCGGGAGCATCCGGGGAGCTGTTTTTT. Its translation is CASSQAAGASGELFF.

This clonotype turned up a few times. This chain joins TRBV5-5 and TRBJ2-2, with D unresolved. The CDR3 runs 14 residues. V lost 0 bases and J 7 bases, leaving 10 bases between the germline ends. Germline V lookup: CDR1 SGHKS, CDR2 YYEKEE (reference sequence). CDR3 in DNA: TGTGCCAGCAGCTTGGTAGTCCAGAACGGGGAGCTGTTTTTT. Amino acids: CASSLVVQNGELFF.

The chain uses TRBV15 and TRBJ1-4; D is unclear. This CDR3 has 15 residues. With 7 bases removed from V and 3 bases from J, the gap between germline ends came to 15 bases. Germline CDR1 and CDR2: LNHNV and YYDKDF (reference sequence). The CDR3 DNA is TGTGCCACCACCTCCCCTAATCGAGCTAATGAAAAACTGTTTTTT. This sequence encodes CATTSPNRANEKLFF.

At least ten counts were recorded for this clonotype. The genes are TRBV18 and TRBJ2-7; D gene ambiguous. This CDR3 has 12 residues. Looked up from germline, CDR1 is KGHSH and CDR2 is LQKENI. The ends were cut back, 4 bases at V and 3 bases at J, with 7 bases in the middle. The CDR3 reads CASSLTNYEQYF. The CDR3 DNA follows: TGTGCCAGCTCACTAACGAACTACGAGCAGTACTTC.

This clonotype was detected ten times or more. V and J are TRBV2 and TRBJ2-7; 7 positions match TRBD1. CDR1 SNHLY and CDR2 FYNNEI come from the germline V gene. The ends lost 4 bases at V and 6 bases at J; junction bases unmatched: 6. The CDR3 consists of 13 residues. The CDR3 sequence is CASSVGQAAEQYF. CDR3 bases: TGTGCCAGCAGTGTTGGACAGGCGGCCGAGCAGTACTTC.

This clonotype was observed a few times. The CDR3 coding sequence is TGCGCCAGCAGCCCCCAGGGGGCTGGCACAGATACGCAGTATTTT. Its translation is CASSPQGAGTDTQYF. V and J are TRBV5-1 and TRBJ2-3, with TRBD1 matching over 8 bases. The CDR3 runs 15 residues. The V gene end was trimmed by 4 bases and the J gene end by 1 base; junction bases not matched to a gene: 5. Germline CDR1 and CDR2: SGHRS and YFSETQ.

This clonotype was observed at least ten times. The V gene is TRBV2, the J gene TRBJ1-1; no definite D call. The CDR3 covers 12 residues. Germline assignment: CDR1 SNHLY and CDR2 FYNNEI. Trimming took 2 bases from V and 7 from J, leaving 8 bases between them. This chain's CDR3 is CASSERFSEAFF. In DNA form, the CDR3 reads TGTGCCAGCAGTGAACGGTTCAGTGAAGCTTTCTTT.

This clonotype showed up many times. The chain employs TRBV2 and TRBJ1-1; 9 bases line up with TRBD1. The germline V gene encodes CDR1 SNHLY and CDR2 FYNNEI. The CDR3 is 16 amino acids. Trimming cost V 6 bases and J 0 bases; bases outside gene matches: 8. CDR3 in DNA: TGTGCCAGCAGACACGGGACAGGGATTGTGAACACTGAAGCTTTCTTT. Its protein is CASRHGTGIVNTEAFF.

This clonotype was seen at least ten times. The genes are TRBV5-4 and TRBJ2-2; D not resolved. Trimming pared 6 bases from V and 4 bases from J, leaving 10 bases between. The CDR3 contains 13 residues. CDR1 and CDR2 (germline): SGHNT, YYREEE (reference sequence). The CDR3 region is CASTRPGTGELFF. CDR3 nucleotide sequence: TGTGCCAGCACCCGACCCGGCACCGGGGAGCTGTTTTTT. The variable domain in full, completed from reference TRBV5-4 and TRBJ2-2, reads ETGVTQSPTHLIKTRGQQVTLRCSSQSGHNTVSWYQQALGQGPQFIFQYYREEENGRGNFPPRFSGLQFPNYSSELNVNALELDDSALYLCASTRPGTGELFFGEGSRLTVL.

This clonotype has just a few counts. V and J are TRBV15 and TRBJ1-4; D gene uncertain. V lost 2 bases, J lost 10 bases, and 14 bases lay in between. Germline assignment: CDR1 LNHNV and CDR2 YYDKDF (reference sequence). The CDR3 sequence is 14 residues long. Here the CDR3 reads CATSRYSHKGKLFF. CDR3 DNA: TGTGCCACCAGCAGATACAGTCATAAAGGAAAACTGTTTTTT.

This clonotype came up many times. This chain uses TRBV7-3 with TRBJ1-1; D gene ambiguous. This CDR3 region has 13 residues. Trimming stripped 5 bases from V and 3 bases from J, with 10 bases between. Germline CDR1 reads SGHTA; CDR2 reads FQGTGA. The CDR3 coding sequence is TGTGCCAGCAGCCAAGGAAAGGACACTGAAGCTTTCTTT. This sequence encodes CASSQGKDTEAFF.

V usage is TRBV7-9 and J usage is TRBJ2-7, with D uncertain. Deletions cut 0 bases from V and 3 bases from J, with 9 bases between. Germline V CDR1 and CDR2: SEHNR, FQNEAQ (reference sequence). The CDR3 has 14 amino acids. CDR3 residues: CASSLAEQHYEQYF. The CDR3 DNA sequence: TGTGCCAGCAGCTTAGCGGAGCAGCACTACGAGCAGTACTTC.

The chain joins TRBV28 to TRBJ1-5; possibly TRBD1 for D (5 bases). Germline CDR1 MDHEN, CDR2 SYDVKM. V lost 2 bases to trimming and J lost 11 bases, with 13 bases between them. The CDR3 contains 13 residues. The CDR3 nucleotides read TGTGCCAGCAGTTTAACACAGAGCAGGGCCCAGCATTTT. It codes for CASSLTQSRAQHF.

Ten or more counts support this clonotype. The rearrangement links TRBV30 to TRBJ1-2; no reliable D call. Trimming took 2 bases from V and 4 from J, leaving 5 bases between them. This CDR3 comprises 11 residues. Per the germline V gene, CDR1 is GTSNPN and CDR2 is SVGIG (reference sequence). CDR3: CAWSFFYGYTF. The CDR3 DNA follows: TGTGCCTGGAGTTTTTTCTATGGCTACACCTTC.

This clonotype was picked up a small number of times. This chain uses TRBV5-1 with TRBJ1-2; D might be TRBD1 (6 bases). The CDR3 has 16 amino acids. The V end was cut by 3 bases, the J end by 7 bases, with 22 bases between. Germline loops: CDR1 SGHRS, CDR2 YFSETQ. This CDR3 is CASSYNPPTGKGGYTF. The CDR3 bases are TGCGCCAGCAGCTACAACCCACCCACAGGGAAGGGTGGCTACACCTTC.

In this sample, this clonotype turned up many times. This sequence joins TRBV7-6 and TRBJ1-1, with D possibly TRBD1 on 6 matching bases. Germline V gene lookup returns CDR1 SGHVS and CDR2 FNYEAQ. CDR3 length: 14 amino acids. Between the trimmed V and J ends, which lost 2 bases and 3 bases, there was a span of 10 bases. The CDR3 region is CASSLWGADTEAFF. The DNA of the CDR3 is TGTGCCAGCAGCTTATGGGGGGCTGACACTGAAGCTTTCTTT.

With respect to this clonotype: This sequence may be a read error, since a much larger clone differs from it by one base. The chain combines TRBV5-1 with TRBJ2-7; possibly TRBD2 for D (5 bases). The CDR3 extends over 14 amino acids. In germline, CDR1 is SGHRS, CDR2 YFSETQ. CDR3: CASSLGSGNYEPYF. CDR3 bases: TGCGCCAGCAGCTTGGGTTCCGGGAACTACGAGCCGTACTTC.

This clonotype was picked up many times. This chain links TRBV7-9 with TRBJ2-3; D ambiguous. The V gene's germline CDR1 is SEHNR and CDR2 FQNEAQ (reference sequence). This CDR3 has 13 amino acids. V shed 3 bases and J shed 7 bases, with 11 bases lying between them. The CDR3 nucleotides read TGTGCCAGCAGCTTGGAGCGTCAAAATACGCAGTATTTT. The encoded protein is CASSLERQNTQYF.

A note on this clonotype: A much larger clone lies a single base off, so this may be a read error. The J gene is TRBJ2-1, the V gene TRBV30; no definite D call. Germline lookup yields CDR1 GTSNPN and CDR2 SVGIG (reference sequence). The CDR3 runs to 11 residues. Trimming shortened V by 2 bases and J by 8 bases, and 7 bases separated the two germline ends. In nucleotides, the CDR3 is TGTGCCTGGAGTCCGCAGGATGAGCAGTTCTTC. As protein: CAWSPQDEQFF.

Many counts were recorded for this clonotype. V usage is TRBV18 and J usage is TRBJ1-4, with D possibly TRBD1 on 6 matching bases. CDR1 is KGHSH, CDR2 LQKENI, per germline. The CDR3 consists of 17 residues. The V end lost 2 bases, the J end lost 8 bases, and 21 bases lay between the germline ends. The CDR3 sequence is CASSPWPVGGQREKLFF. The CDR3 DNA reads as TGTGCCAGCTCACCATGGCCTGTGGGGGGCCAGAGGGAAAAACTGTTTTTT.

In this sample, this clonotype turned up a few times. The chain carries TRBV11-2 and TRBJ2-4; TRBD1 is a possible D gene (5 bases). The CDR3 length is 13 residues. Trimming took off 6 bases at V and 3 bases at J, with 9 bases between the two ends. The germline V gene encodes CDR1 SGHAT and CDR2 FQNNGV. CDR3 DNA sequence: TGTGCCAGCAGTCAGGGCGGCAAAAACATTCAGTACTTC. This encodes CASSQGGKNIQYF.

This clonotype occurred many times. J is TRBJ2-7 and V is TRBV29-1, with 10 bases identical to TRBD1. CDR3 length: 14 residues. Germline CDR1 is SQVTM and CDR2 is ANQGSEA. The J segment lost 6 bases and the V segment lost 5 bases, leaving 10 bases of the junction unmatched. In nucleotides, the CDR3 is TGCAGCGTTACTGCCGGGACAGGGGTGGGCGAGCAGTACTTC. Protein: CSVTAGTGVGEQYF.

The V gene is TRBV5-1, the J gene TRBJ2-2; D remains unclear. CDR1 and CDR2 (germline): SGHRS, YFSETQ. This CDR3 is 16 amino acids long. V was shortened by 0 bases and J by 0 bases, with 9 bases between the two germline ends. The CDR3 sequence is CASSLVTRANTGELFF. The CDR3 DNA reads TGCGCCAGCAGCTTGGTGACAAGAGCGAACACCGGGGAGCTGTTTTTT.